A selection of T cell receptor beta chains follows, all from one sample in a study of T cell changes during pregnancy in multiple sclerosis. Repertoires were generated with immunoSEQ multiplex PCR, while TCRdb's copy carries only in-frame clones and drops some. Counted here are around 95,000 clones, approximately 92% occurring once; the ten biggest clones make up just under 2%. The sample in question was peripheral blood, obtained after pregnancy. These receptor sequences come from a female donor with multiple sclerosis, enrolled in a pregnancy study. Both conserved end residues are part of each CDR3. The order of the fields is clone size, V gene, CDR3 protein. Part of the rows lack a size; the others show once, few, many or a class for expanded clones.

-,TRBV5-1,CASTPIPGTSGTGELFF
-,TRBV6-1,CASSERGRGVF
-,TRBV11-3,CASSPGEELPEAFF
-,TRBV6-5,CASMLSGGRETQYF
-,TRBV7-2,CASSLLGDSPLHF
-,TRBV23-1,CASSPRYTDEQYF
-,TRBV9,CASSVTAAATEAFF
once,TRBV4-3,CASSQERPNMNTEAFF
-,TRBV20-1,CICHRGETQYF
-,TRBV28,CASRGYQGYEQYF
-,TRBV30,CAYTGTDNTGELFF
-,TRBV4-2,CASSQEGGRPSSYNEQFF
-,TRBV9,CASSVGLAIGETQYF
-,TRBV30,CAWGTGGSYNSPLHF
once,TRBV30,CARTGGWGETQYF
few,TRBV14,CASSQENRGSPLHF
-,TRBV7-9,CASSSPNTGNYEQYF
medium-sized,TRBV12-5,CASGLEPRALTGELFF
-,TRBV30,CAWNLGGTGELFF
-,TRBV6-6,CASSYSIREEGGELFF
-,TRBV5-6,CASSPGLSYEQYF
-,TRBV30,CAWVNGLAFGTDTQYF
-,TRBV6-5,CASSRAGHSTDTQYF
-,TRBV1,CTSSQDLSSAVADTQYF
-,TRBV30,CAWGQGVLSYSNQPQHF
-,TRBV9,CASSDWTAGSIHGYTF
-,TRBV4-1,CASSQSDSQGTDTQYF